This TCR beta chain was documented in a study of monozygotic twins with inflammatory bowel disease. Investigators pulled total RNA out of whole blood and did not sort T cells. Germline V gene lookup returns CDR1 SNHLY and CDR2 FYNNEI. The CDR3 spans 12 residues. TCRdb reprocessed the 5' RACE reads; each CDR3 protein has one entry and no DNA is given. The listing contains around 370,000 distinct CDR3 sequences. The sample was blood. This rearrangement joins TRBV2 to TRBJ2-5. This clonotype originated in a human donor with ulcerative colitis or Crohn's disease, or a healthy co-twin of an affected twin (not recorded which). The CDR3 reads CASRELRETQYF.